The following is a TCR beta chain sequence with its context. Baseline was the first blood sampling point, followed by cycle 4 day 1 and cycle 7 day 1. Using immunoSEQ multiplex PCR, the repertoire was profiled, and TCRdb retains in-frame clones only, with some absent. The sample lists about 73,000 clones, about 91% occurring once. Deletions cut 0 bases from V and 5 bases from J, with 8 bases between. CDR1 and CDR2 from the germline V gene are SGHRS and YFSETQ. The CDR3 runs 13 residues. This sample is part of a study of OX40 agonist ivuxolimab in advanced cancers. The wider study: Previous treatment with anti-PD-1, anti-PD-L1 or anti-CTLA-4 therapy was allowed; about 40% had received some.

The TCR sequence derives from an adult with an advanced solid tumor such as melanoma, head and neck, liver or kidney cancer. Sequencing was performed on CD4+ or CD8+ T cells sorted from blood, taken in a trial of the OX40 agonist ivuxolimab. The chain combines TRBV5-1 with TRBJ1-2; no clear D gene. CDR3 region: CASSLEDPYGYTF. The CDR3 DNA follows: TGCGCCAGCAGCTTGGAGGACCCATATGGCTACACCTTC.